Listed below are T cell receptor beta chains from one sample, sequenced in a study of cytomegalovirus exposure and HLA in healthy donors. Sequencing used immunoSEQ multiplex PCR; TCRdb keeps in-frame clones, though not all of them. This sample has some 150,000 clones, with around 80% found just once. Sequences were obtained from PBMCs. The receptors were sampled from a man between 18 and 29 years old in good health and CMV-seropositive. Both conserved end residues are part of each CDR3. D genes are given only for firm matches. Expanded clones are given a class, and other clones once, few, many or no size at all.

clone size,J gene,D gene,V gene,CDR3 DNA,CDR3 protein
.,TRBJ1-3,.,TRBV9,TGTGCCAGCAGCGTAGAGCCGGGAAACTCTGGAAACACCATATATTTT,CASSVEPGNSGNTIYF
.,TRBJ2-1,TRBD1,TRBV30,TGTGCCTGGGCGGGAGGACAGGGGGAGAATGAGCAGTTCTTC,CAWAGGQGENEQFF
once,TRBJ1-2,.,TRBV7-2,TGTGCCAGCAGCCAAATGGGAGGGGTGGAGAGTTATGGCTACACCTTC,CASSQMGGVESYGYTF
.,TRBJ1-1,TRBD1,TRBV7-9,TGTGCCAGCAGCTCCGGACAGGGAGAATCTGAAGCTTTCTTT,CASSSGQGESEAFF
once,TRBJ2-7,TRBD2,TRBV5-1,TGCGCCAGCAGCTTGGCCGGCATGGGACTAAACTACGAGCAGTACTTC,CASSLAGMGLNYEQYF
few,TRBJ2-1,.,TRBV27,TGTGCCAGCAGTTTAAGAGCACAGGGTCATGAGCAGTTCTTC,CASSLRAQGHEQFF
.,TRBJ1-1,.,TRBV23-1,TGCGCCAGCAGTCTTCCTAATGCGGGCGCGGAGTGGAGAGAAGCTTTCTTT,CASSLPNAGAEWREAFF
.,TRBJ2-7,.,TRBV19,TGTGCCAGTAGTATAGATTCAGGAAGCTCCTACGAGCAGTACTTC,CASSIDSGSSYEQYF
.,TRBJ1-2,.,TRBV2,TGTGCCCGGCCAGCGGAGGAAGTCAACTATGGCTACACCTTC,CARPAEEVNYGYTF
.,TRBJ2-1,TRBD2,TRBV10-1,TGCGCCAGCAGTGAGTCGTCCGAACTAGCGGGAGTGATCAATGAGCAGTTCTTC,CASSESSELAGVINEQFF
.,TRBJ2-7,.,TRBV5-1,TGCGCCAGCAGCTTGCAGGGTGAGAACGAGCAGTACTTC,CASSLQGENEQYF
once,TRBJ2-2,TRBD1,TRBV15,TGTGCCACCAGCAGAACAGGGGGCACCGGGGAGCTGTTTTTT,CATSRTGGTGELFF
few,TRBJ2-2,TRBD2,TRBV7-9,TGTGCCAGCAATCCTCCTAGCGGGAGGGCCACGGGCACCGGGGAGCTGTTTTTT,CASNPPSGRATGTGELFF
.,TRBJ2-7,TRBD2,TRBV9,TGTGCCAGCAGCGTAGATGGAGCGGGAGGGGTCTACGAGCAGTACTTC,CASSVDGAGGVYEQYF
.,TRBJ2-7,TRBD1,TRBV30,TGTGCCTGGATGAGTGACAGGGGTTCATGGTACGAGCAGTACTTC,CAWMSDRGSWYEQYF